Sequencing of this TCR beta chain was carried out in a study of vaccination effects on CD4 cells after COVID-19. Worth noting for this clone: Its target is unknown.

It was after nine to ten days of culture that CD4+ T cells were isolated. Everyone in the study got two shots of either the BNT162b2 or mRNA-1273 vaccine. TCRdb's table, derived via immunoSEQ multiplex PCR, lists solely in-frame clones and lacks some. The repertoire consists of 9,000 or so clones, with around 76% occurring once and the leading ten covering roughly a tenth. Specimen: CD4+ T cells from PBMCs cultured without peptide, collected after COVID-19 vaccination. The receptor comes from a human donor who received a COVID-19 vaccine.

The CDR3 protein is CATSDGKGTGDNEKLFF. The DNA for the CDR3 is TGTGCCACCAGTGATGGGAAGGGGACAGGCGATAATGAAAAACTGTTTTTT. The chain has TRBV24-1 and TRBJ1-4, with 8 bases lining up with TRBD1. J lost 4 bases, V lost 3 bases, and 9 bases had no gene match. CDR1 is KGHDR and CDR2 is SFDVKD in the germline V gene. The CDR3 consists of 17 residues.